This T cell receptor (beta chain) derives from a study of T cell changes during pregnancy in multiple sclerosis. Sequenced by immunoSEQ multiplex PCR; TCRdb stores in-frame clones only, minus some. The sample consists of approximately 59,000 clones, roughly 95% of them appearing once. The germline gives CDR1 MNHEY, CDR2 SMNVEV (reference sequence). The J segment lost 3 bases and the V segment lost 6 bases, leaving 9 bases of the junction unmatched. This CDR3 spans 18 amino acids. The sample in question was CD4+ T cells from peripheral blood mononuclear cells, obtained before pregnancy. The chain combines TRBV27 with TRBJ2-1; 15 bases fit TRBD2. This receptor was taken from a female donor with multiple sclerosis, enrolled in a pregnancy study. The CDR3 loop is CASSSGTSGRYIYNEQFF. CDR3 DNA: TGTGCCAGCAGCTCCGGGACTAGCGGGAGGTATATCTACAATGAGCAGTTCTTC.